One T cell receptor (beta chain) is described in this entry. These data are taken from a study of T cells expressing NK-cell markers. The wider study: Sorted CD3+CD56+NKG2C+, CD3+CD56+NKG2C- and CD3+CD56-NKG2C+ T-cell subsets were beta-chain profiled.

One entry per CDR3 protein, without DNA, is what TCRdb gives after re-calling the 5' RACE reads. The sample table sets out about 140,000 distinct CDR3 sequences. In germline, CDR1 is SGHDN, CDR2 FVKESK. The CDR3 covers 16 residues. The sample comprised blood T cells: a sorted CD56 or NKG2C T cell subset, CD4+ or CD8+ T cells, or bulk PBMC T cells (not recorded which). The TCR comes from a man aged 18 to 35 in good health. V usage is TRBV14 and J usage is TRBJ2-7; without DNA, the TCRdb call of TRBD1 cannot be checked. This chain's CDR3 is CASSHLGGVYSYEQYF. The variable domain in full, with the rest retrieved from reference TRBV14 and TRBJ2-7, is EAGVTQFPSHSVIEKGQTVTLRCDPISGHDNLYWYRRVMGKEIKFLLHFVKESKQDESGMPNNRFLAERTGGTYSTLKVQPAELEDSGVYFCASSHLGGVYSYEQYFGPGTRLTVT.